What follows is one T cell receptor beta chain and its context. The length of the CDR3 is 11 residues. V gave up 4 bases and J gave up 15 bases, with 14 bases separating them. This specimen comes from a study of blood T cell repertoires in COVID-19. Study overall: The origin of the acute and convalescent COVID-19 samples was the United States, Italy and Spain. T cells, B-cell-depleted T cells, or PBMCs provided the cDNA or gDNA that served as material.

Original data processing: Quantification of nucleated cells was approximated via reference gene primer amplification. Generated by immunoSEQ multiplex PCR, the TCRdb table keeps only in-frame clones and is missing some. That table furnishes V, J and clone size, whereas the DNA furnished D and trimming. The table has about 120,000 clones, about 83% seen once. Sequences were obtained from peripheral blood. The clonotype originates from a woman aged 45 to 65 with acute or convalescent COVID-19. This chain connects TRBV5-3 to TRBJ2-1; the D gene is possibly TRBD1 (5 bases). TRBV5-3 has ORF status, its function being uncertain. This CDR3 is CARSHQGVGFF. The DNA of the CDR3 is TGTGCCAGAAGCCACCAAGGGGTGGGGTTCTTC.